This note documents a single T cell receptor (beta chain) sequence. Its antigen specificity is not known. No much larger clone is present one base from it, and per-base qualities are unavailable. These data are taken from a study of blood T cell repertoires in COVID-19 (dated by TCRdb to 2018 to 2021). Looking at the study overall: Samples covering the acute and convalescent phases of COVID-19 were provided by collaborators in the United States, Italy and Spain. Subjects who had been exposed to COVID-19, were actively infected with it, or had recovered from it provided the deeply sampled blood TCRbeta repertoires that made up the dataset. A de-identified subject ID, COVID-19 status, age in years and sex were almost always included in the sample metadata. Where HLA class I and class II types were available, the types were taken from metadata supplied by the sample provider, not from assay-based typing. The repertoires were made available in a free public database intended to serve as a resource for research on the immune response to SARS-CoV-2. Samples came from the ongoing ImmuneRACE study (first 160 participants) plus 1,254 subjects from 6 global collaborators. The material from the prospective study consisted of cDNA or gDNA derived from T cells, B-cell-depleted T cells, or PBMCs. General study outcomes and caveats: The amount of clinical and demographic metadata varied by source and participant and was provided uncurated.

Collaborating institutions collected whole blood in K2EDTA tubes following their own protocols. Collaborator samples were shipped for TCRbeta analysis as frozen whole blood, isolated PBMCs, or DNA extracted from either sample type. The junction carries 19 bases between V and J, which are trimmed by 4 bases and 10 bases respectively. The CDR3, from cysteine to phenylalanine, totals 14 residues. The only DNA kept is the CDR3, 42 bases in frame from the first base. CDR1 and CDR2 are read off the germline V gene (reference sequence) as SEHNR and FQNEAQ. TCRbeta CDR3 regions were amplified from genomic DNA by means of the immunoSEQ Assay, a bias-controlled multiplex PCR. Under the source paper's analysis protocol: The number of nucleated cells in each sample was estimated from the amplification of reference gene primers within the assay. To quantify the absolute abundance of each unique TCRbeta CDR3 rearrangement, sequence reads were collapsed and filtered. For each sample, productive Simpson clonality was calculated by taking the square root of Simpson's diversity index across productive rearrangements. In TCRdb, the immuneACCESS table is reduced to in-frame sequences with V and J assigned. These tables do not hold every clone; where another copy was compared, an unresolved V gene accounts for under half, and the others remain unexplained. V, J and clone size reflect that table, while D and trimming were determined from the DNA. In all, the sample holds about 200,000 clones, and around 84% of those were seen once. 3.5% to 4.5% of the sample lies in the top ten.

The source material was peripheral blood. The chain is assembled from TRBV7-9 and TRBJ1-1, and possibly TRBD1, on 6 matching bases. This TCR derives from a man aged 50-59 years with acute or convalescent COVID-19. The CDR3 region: CASSSTDWTDTAFF. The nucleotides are TGTGCCAGCAGCTCCACGGATTGGACAGACACAGCTTTCTTT.